Included here is one TCR beta chain sequence, with context. The clone's antigen remains unknown. Base qualities are missing; no much larger clone stands one base away. These data come from a study of blood T cell repertoires in COVID-19 (TCRdb year 2020). Regarding the complete study: Samples covering the acute and convalescent phases of COVID-19 were provided by collaborators in the United States, Italy and Spain. Samples were obtained from the ongoing ImmuneRACE study (first 160 participants) and from 1,000 to 1,500 subjects provided by 6 global collaborators. HLA class I and class II types, where available, came from metadata supplied by the sample provider rather than from assay-based typing. Subjects who had been exposed to COVID-19, were actively infected with it, or had recovered from it provided the deeply sampled blood TCRbeta repertoires that made up the dataset. Sample metadata almost always included a de-identified subject ID, COVID-19 status, age in years and sex. The material from the prospective study consisted of cDNA or gDNA derived from T cells, B-cell-depleted T cells, or PBMCs. The repertoires were released in a freely available public database intended as a resource for research on the immune response to SARS-CoV-2.

TCRbeta CDR3 regions were amplified from genomic DNA by means of the immunoSEQ Assay, a bias-controlled multiplex PCR. In the source study's methods: The number of nucleated cells in each sample was estimated from the amplification of reference gene primers within the assay. To quantify the absolute abundance of each unique TCRbeta CDR3 rearrangement, sequence reads were collapsed and filtered. For each sample, productive Simpson clonality was calculated as the square root of Simpson's diversity index across productive rearrangements. TCRdb provides this immuneACCESS table in a form limited to in-frame rearrangements. Some clones are lacking; in checked studies, under half of them reflect an unresolved V gene, and why the rest are absent is not known. V and J calls and clone size are those listed in that table; D and trimming were worked out from the DNA. Across this sample there are under 150,000 clones, with over 60% seen only once. The ten largest account for approximately 5% of the sample.

The collaborating institutions used their own protocols to collect whole blood in K2EDTA tubes. For TCRbeta analysis, collaborators shipped samples as frozen whole blood, isolated PBMCs, or DNA extracted from either of those sample types. Overall study outcomes, separate from this receptor: The quantity of clinical and demographic metadata differed by source and by participant and was supplied without curation.

Taken from the germline V gene, the CDR1 and CDR2 loops are MDHEN and SYDVKM. Counted from cysteine to phenylalanine, this CDR3 has 13 amino acids. The entry retains the CDR3 DNA only, 39 bases that are in frame from base 1. V is shortened by 3 bases, J by 5 bases, and the region joining them spans 10 bases. Sequencing was carried out using peripheral blood. The rearrangement joined TRBV28 to TRBJ1-2, with TRBD1 perhaps the D gene, on 5 matching bases. This sequence originates from a woman of 80 years or more with active or convalescent COVID-19. The CDR3 corresponds to CASSFARDYGYTF. The nucleotides are TGTGCCAGCAGTTTTGCCAGGGATTATGGCTACACCTTC.